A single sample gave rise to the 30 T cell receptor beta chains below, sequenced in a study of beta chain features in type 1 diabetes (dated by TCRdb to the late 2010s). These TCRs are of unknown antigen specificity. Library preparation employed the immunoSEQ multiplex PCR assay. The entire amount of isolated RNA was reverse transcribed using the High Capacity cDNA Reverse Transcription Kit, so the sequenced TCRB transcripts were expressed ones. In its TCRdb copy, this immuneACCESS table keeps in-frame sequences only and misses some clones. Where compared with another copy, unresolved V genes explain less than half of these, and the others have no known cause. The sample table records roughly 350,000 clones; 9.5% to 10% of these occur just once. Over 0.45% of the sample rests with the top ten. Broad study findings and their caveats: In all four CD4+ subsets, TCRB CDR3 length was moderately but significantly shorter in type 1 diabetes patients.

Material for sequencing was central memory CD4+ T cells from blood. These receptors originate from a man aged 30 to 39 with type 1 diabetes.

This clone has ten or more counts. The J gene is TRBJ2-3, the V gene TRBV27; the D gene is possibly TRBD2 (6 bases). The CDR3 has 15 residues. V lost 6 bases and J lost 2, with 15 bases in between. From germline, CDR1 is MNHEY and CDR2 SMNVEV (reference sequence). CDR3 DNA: TGTGCCAGCAGGTTGGGGACTCGCCCCACAGATACGCAGTATTTT. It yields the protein CASRLGTRPTDTQYF.

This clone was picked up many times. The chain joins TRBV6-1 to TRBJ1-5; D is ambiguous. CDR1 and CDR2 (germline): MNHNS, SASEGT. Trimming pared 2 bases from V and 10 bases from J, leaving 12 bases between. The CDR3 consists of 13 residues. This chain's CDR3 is CASSEQPPRPQHF. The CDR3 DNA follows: TGTGCCAGCAGTGAACAGCCACCTCGACCCCAGCATTTT.

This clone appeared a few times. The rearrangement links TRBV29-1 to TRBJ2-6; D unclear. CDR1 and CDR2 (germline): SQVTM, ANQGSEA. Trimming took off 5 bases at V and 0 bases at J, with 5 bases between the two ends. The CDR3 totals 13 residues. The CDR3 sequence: CSVSGSGANVLTF. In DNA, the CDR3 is TGCAGCGTTTCCGGCTCTGGGGCCAACGTCCTGACTTTC. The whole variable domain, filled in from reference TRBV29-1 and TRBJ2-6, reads SAVISQKPSRDICQRGTSLTIQCQVDSQVTMMFWYRQQPGQSLTLIATANQGSEATYESGFVIDKFPISRPNLTFSTLTVSNMSPEDSSIYLCSVSGSGANVLTFGAGSRLTVL.

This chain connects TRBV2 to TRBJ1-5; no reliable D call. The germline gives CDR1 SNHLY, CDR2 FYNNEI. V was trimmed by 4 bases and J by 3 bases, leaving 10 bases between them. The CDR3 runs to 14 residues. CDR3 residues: CASSGTRDNQPQHF. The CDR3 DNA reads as TGTGCCAGCAGTGGGACTCGGGACAATCAGCCCCAGCATTTT.

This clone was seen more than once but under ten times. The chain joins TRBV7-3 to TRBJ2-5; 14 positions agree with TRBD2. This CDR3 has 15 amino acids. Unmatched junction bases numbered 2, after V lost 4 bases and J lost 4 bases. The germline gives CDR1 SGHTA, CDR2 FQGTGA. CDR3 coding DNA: TGTGCCAGCAGCTCCGGACTAGCGGGGGGAGAGACCCAGTACTTC. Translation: CASSSGLAGGETQYF.

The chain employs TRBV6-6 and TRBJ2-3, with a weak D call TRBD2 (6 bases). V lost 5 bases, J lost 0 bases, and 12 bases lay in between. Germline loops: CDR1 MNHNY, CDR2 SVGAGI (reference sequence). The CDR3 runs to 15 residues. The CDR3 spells CASSDGGDSTDTQYF. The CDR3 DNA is TGTGCCAGCAGTGACGGAGGGGACAGCACAGATACGCAGTATTTT.

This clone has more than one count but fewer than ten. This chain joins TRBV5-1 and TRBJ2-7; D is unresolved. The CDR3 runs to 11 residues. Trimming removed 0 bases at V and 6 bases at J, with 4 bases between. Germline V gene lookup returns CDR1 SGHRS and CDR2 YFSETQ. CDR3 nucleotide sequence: TGCGCCAGCAGCTTGGGGCCCGAGCAGTACTTC. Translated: CASSLGPEQYF. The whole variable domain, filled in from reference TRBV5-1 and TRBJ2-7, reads KAGVTQTPRYLIKTRGQQVTLSCSPISGHRSVSWYQQTPGQGLQFLFEYFSETQRNKGNFPGRFSGRQFSNSRSEMNVSTLELGDSALYLCASSLGPEQYFGPGTRLTVT.

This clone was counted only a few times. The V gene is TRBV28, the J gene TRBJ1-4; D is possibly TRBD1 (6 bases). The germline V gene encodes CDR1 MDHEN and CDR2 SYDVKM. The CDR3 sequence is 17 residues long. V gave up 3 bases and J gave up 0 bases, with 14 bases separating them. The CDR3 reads CASSLESGQSTNEKLFF. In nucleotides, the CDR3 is TGTGCCAGCAGTTTGGAATCCGGACAGTCAACTAATGAAAAACTGTTTTTT.

The CDR3 is CASSVGQPDTGELFF. The CDR3 DNA sequence: TGTGCCAGCAGCGTGGGACAGCCGGACACCGGGGAGCTGTTTTTT. The chain recombines TRBV2 with TRBJ2-2, with 7 bases matching TRBD1. The CDR3 loop spans 15 amino acids. With V trimmed by 6 bases and J by 3 bases, 7 bases remained unmatched. CDR1 is SNHLY, CDR2 FYNNEI, per germline.

The CDR3 DNA reads TGTGCCAGCAGCGCCCGACAGGGGTTTAATGAAAAACTGTTTTTT. Protein sequence: CASSARQGFNEKLFF. The chain couples TRBV9 to TRBJ1-4, with 8 bases fitting TRBD1. This CDR3 region has 15 residues. Germline V gives CDR1 SGDLS, CDR2 YYNGEE. J lost 4 bases, V lost 3 bases, and 5 bases had no gene match.

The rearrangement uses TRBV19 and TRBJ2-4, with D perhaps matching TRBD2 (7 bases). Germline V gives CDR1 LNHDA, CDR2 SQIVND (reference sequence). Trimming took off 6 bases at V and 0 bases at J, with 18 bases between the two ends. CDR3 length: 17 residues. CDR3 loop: CASSPWGGLLAKNIQYF. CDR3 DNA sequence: TGTGCCAGTAGCCCTTGGGGGGGGCTTCTAGCCAAAAACATTCAGTACTTC.

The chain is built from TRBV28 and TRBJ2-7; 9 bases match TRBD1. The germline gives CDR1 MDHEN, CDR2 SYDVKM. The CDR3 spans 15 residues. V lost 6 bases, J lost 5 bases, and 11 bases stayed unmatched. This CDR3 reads CASSQPGTGTHEQYF. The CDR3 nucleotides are TGTGCCAGCAGCCAACCCGGGACAGGGACTCACGAGCAGTACTTC.

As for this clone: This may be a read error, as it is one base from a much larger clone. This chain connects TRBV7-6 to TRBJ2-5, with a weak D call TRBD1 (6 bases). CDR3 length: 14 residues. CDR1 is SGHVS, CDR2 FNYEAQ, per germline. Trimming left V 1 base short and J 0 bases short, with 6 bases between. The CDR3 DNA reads TGTGCCAGCAGCTTAGGGACAGACCAAGAGACCCAGTACTTC. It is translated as CASSLGTDQETQYF.

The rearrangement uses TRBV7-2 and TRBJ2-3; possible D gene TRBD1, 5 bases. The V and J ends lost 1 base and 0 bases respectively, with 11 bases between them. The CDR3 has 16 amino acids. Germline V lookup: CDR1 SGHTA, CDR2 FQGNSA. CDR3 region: CASSLGLTESTDTQYF. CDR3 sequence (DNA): TGTGCCAGCAGCTTAGGATTGACAGAAAGCACAGATACGCAGTATTTT.

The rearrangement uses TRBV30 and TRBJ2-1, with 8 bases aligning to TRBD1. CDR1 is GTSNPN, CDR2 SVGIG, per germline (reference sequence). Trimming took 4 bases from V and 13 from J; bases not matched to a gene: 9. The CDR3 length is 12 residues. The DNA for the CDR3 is TGTGCCTGGAACGCCGGGACAGGTATACAGTTCTTC. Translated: CAWNAGTGIQFF.

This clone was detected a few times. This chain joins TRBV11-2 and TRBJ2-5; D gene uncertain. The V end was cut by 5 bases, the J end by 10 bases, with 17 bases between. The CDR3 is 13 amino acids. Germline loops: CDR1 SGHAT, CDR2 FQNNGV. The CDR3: CASSQDGPSDQYF. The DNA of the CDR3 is TGTGCCAGCAGCCAGGACGGACCCTCGGACCAGTACTTC.

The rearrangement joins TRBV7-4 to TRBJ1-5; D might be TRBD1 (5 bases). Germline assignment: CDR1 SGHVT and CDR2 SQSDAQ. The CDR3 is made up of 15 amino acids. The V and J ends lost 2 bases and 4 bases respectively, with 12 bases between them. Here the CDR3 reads CASSLRQRGNQPQHF. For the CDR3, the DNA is TGTGCCAGCAGCTTACGACAGCGAGGGAATCAGCCCCAGCATTTT. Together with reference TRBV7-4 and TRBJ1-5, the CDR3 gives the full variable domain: GAGVSQSPRYKVAKRGRDVALRCDSISGHVTLYWYRQTLGQGSEVLTYSQSDAQRDKSGRPSGRFSAERPERSVSTLKIQRTEQGDSAVYLCASSLRQRGNQPQHFGDGTRLSIL.

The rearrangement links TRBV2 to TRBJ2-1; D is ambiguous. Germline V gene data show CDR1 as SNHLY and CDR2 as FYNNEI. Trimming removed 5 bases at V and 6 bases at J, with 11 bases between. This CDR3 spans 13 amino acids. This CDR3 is CASSPSVGNEQFF. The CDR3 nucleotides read TGTGCCAGCAGTCCATCCGTGGGCAATGAGCAGTTCTTC.

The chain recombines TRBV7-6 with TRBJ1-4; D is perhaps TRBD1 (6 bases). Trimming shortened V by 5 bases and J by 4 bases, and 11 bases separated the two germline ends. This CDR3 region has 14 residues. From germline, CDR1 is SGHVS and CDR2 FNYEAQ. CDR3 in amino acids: CASSVDRSNEKLFF. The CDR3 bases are TGTGCCAGCAGCGTAGACAGGAGTAATGAAAAACTGTTTTTT.

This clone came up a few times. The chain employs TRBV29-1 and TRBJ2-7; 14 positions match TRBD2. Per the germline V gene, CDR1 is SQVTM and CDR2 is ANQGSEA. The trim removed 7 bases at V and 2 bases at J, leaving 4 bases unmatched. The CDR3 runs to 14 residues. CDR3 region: CSAKGLAGAYEQYF. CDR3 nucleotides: TGCAGCGCAAAGGGACTAGCGGGAGCCTACGAGCAGTACTTC.

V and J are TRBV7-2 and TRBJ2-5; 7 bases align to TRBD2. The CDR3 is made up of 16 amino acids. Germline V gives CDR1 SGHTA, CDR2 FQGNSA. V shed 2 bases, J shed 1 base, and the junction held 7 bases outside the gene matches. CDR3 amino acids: CASSLLMGGTQETQYF. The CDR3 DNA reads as TGTGCCAGCAGCTTACTGATGGGAGGGACCCAAGAGACCCAGTACTTC.

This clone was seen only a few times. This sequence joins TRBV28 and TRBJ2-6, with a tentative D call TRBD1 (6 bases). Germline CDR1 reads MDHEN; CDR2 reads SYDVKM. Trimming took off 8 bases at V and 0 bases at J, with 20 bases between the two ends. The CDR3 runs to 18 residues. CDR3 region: CASFSKRQVISGANVLTF. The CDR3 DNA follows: TGTGCCAGCTTCTCTAAGCGACAGGTGATCTCTGGGGCCAACGTCCTGACTTTC. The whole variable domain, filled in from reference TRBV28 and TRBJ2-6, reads DVKVTQSSRYLVKRTGEKVFLECVQDMDHENMFWYRQDPGLGLRLIYFSYDVKMKEKGDIPEGYSVSREKKERFSLILESASTNQTSMYLCASFSKRQVISGANVLTFGAGSRLTVL.

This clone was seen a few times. CDR3 region: CASSLRSLNTGELFF. CDR3 DNA: TGTGCCAGCAGTTTAAGGTCGCTGAACACCGGGGAGCTGTTTTTT. The chain couples TRBV27 to TRBJ2-2; no clear D. Deletions cut 2 bases from V and 1 base from J, with 8 bases between. Per the germline V gene, CDR1 is MNHEY and CDR2 is SMNVEV (reference sequence). There are 15 residues in the CDR3.

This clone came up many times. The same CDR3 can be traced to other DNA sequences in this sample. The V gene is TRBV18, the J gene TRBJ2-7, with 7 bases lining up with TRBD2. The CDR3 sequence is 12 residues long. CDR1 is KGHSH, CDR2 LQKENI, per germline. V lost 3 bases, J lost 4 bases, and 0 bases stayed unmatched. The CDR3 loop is CASSPGRYEQYF. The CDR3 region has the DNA TGTGCCAGCTCACCCGGGAGGTACGAGCAGTACTTC.

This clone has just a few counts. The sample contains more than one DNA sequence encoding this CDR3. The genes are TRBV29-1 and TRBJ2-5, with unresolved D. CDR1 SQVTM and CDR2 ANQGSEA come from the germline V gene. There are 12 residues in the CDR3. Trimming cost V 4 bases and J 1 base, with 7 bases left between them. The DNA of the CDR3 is TGCAGCGTTGGGGCAGTCCAAGAGACCCAGTACTTC. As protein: CSVGAVQETQYF.

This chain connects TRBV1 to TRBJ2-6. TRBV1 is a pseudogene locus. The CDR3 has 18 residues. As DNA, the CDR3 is TGCACCAGCAGGGATCTTTGTTTGTGCACAAGTCGGGCCAACGTCCTGACTTTC. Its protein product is CTSRDLCLCTSRANVLTF.

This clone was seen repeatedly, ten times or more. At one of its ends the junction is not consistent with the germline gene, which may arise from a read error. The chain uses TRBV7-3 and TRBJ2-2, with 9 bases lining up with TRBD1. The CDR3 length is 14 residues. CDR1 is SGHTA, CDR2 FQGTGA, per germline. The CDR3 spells CASNLYRGRGELFF. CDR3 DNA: TGTGCCAGCAACTTATACAGGGGGCGAGGGGAGCTGTTTTTT.

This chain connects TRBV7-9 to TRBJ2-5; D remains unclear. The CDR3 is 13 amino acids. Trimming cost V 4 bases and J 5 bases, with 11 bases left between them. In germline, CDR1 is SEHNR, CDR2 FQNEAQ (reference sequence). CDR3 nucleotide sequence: TGTGCCAGCAGCTCGCTGAGGAAGGAGACCCAGTACTTC. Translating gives CASSSLRKETQYF.

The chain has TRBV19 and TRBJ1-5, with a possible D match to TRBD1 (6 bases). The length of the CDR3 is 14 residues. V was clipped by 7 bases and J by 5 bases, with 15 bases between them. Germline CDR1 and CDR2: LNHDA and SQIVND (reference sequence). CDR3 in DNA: TGTGCCAGTACCGTACAGGGTGGACATCAGCCCCAGCATTTT. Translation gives CASTVQGGHQPQHF.

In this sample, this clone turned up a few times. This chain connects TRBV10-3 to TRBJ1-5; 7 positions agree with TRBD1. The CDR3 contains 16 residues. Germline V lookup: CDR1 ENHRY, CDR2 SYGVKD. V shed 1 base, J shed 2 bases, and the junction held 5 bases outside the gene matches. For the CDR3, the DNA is TGTGCCATCAGTGAGTTCTCCGGGACAGGCAATCAGCCCCAGCATTTT. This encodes CAISEFSGTGNQPQHF.